The present T cell receptor (beta chain) was sequenced within a study of T cell responses to AZD1222 COVID-19 vaccine. Findings and limits, study-wide: Among AZD1222 vaccinees, only six were seropositive at baseline. Within unmutated variant regions lay the reported targets of nearly half of spike-specific TCRs. The repertoires were collected only after the peak T cell response.

Sequenced by immunoSEQ multiplex PCR; TCRdb stores in-frame clones only, minus some. The sample contains approximately 160,000 clones, 90% of which appear only once. Germline V lookup: CDR1 MNHEY, CDR2 SVGAGI. The CDR3 consists of 15 residues. V was shortened by 0 bases and J by 0 bases, with 8 bases between the two germline ends. A note on this clone: As yet, its antigen is unknown.

The receptor was isolated from an adult in good health. This sequence joins TRBV6-5 and TRBJ1-1; D unclear. The sample consisted of peripheral blood, taken on day 0 of AZD1222 vaccination. In nucleotides, the CDR3 is TGTGCCAGCAGTTACTCAATAGGGTTGAACACTGAAGCTTTCTTT. This gives the protein CASSYSIGLNTEAFF.